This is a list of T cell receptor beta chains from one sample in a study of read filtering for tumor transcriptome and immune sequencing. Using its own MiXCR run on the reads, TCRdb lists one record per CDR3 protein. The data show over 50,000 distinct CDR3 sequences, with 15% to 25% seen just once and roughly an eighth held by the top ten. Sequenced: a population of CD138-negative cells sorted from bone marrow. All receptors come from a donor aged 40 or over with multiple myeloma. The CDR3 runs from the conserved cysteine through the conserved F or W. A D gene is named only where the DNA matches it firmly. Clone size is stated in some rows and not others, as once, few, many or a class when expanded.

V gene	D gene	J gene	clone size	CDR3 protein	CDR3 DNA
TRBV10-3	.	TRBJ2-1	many	CAISELGSEPYNEQFF	TGTGCCATCAGTGAGTTGGGCTCCGAACCCTACAATGAGCAGTTCTTC
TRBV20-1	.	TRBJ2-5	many	CSARGLSETQYF	TGCAGTGCTAGGGGACTGTCAGAGACCCAGTACTTC
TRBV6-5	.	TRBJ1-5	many	CASSYSRSNQPQHF	TGTGCCAGCAGTTACTCAAGAAGCAATCAGCCCCAGCATTTT
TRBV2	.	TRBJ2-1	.	CASSERDEQFF	TGTGCCAGCAGTGAAAGGGATGAGCAGTTCTTC
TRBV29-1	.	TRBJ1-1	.	CSVDSGHGAMNTEAFF	TGCAGCGTTGACTCGGGGCACGGAGCCATGAACACTGAAGCTTTCTTT
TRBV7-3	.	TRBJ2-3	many	CASSRQDTDTQYF	TGTGCCAGCAGCAGACAGGACACAGATACGCAGTATTTT
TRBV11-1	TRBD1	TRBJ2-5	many	CASSGQGASQETQYF	TGTGCCAGCAGCGGACAGGGGGCCTCCCAAGAGACCCAGTACTTC
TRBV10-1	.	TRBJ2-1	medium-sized	CASSDDTGGGDEQFF	TGCGCCAGCAGTGATGATACGGGAGGGGGCGATGAGCAGTTCTTC
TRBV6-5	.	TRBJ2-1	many	CASALLRGNEQFF	TGTGCCAGCGCGCTCCTTCGGGGTAATGAGCAGTTCTTC
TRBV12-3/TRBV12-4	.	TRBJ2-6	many	CASTPFGANVLTF	TGTGCCAGCACCCCGTTTGGGGCCAACGTCCTGACTTTC
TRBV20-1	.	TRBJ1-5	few	CSASSDSNQPQHF	TGCAGTGCTAGCTCAGATAGCAATCAGCCCCAGCATTTT
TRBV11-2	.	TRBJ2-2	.	CASSLGQTNTGELFF	TGTGCCAGCAGCCTCGGACAGACGAACACCGGGGAGCTGTTTTTT
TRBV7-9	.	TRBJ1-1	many	CASSDEGNTEAFF	TGTGCCAGCAGCGACGAGGGGAACACTGAAGCTTTCTTT
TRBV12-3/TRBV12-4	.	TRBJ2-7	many	CASLDGFSEQYF	TGTGCCAGCCTGGACGGGTTCTCCGAGCAGTACTTC
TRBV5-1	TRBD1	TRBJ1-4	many	CASSPGDRGPEKLFF	TGCGCCAGCAGCCCGGGGGACAGGGGCCCTGAAAAACTGTTTTTT
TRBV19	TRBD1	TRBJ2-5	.	CASSPVIPGGETQYF	TGTGCCAGTAGTCCGGTCATTCCAGGGGGCGAGACCCAGTACTTC
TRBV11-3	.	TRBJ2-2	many	CASSSVKEFYGELFF	TGTGCCAGCAGCTCAGTTAAGGAGTTTTACGGGGAGCTGTTTTTT
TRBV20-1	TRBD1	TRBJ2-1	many	CSAPDRGAGSNRDEQFF	TGCAGTGCTCCCGACAGGGGCGCGGGATCGAACCGCGATGAGCAGTTCTTC
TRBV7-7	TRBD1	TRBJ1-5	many	CASSSQPTGQGPQPQHF	TGTGCTAGCAGCTCCCAACCCACCGGACAGGGACCGCAGCCCCAGCATTTT
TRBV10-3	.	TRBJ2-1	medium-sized	CAISGEVNEQFF	TGTGCCATCAGTGGGGAGGTCAATGAGCAGTTCTTC
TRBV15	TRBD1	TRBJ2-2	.	CATSTWTGATGELFF	TGTGCCACCAGCACCTGGACAGGGGCCACCGGGGAGCTGTTTTTT
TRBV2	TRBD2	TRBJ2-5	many	CASSEPSGDQETQYF	TGTGCCAGCAGTGAACCTAGCGGGGATCAAGAGACCCAGTACTTC
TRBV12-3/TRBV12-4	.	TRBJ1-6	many	CASGPGTKGSPLHF	TGTGCCAGCGGACCCGGGACAAAAGGATCACCCCTCCACTTT
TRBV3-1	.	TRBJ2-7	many	CASSHGGGREQYF	TGTGCCAGCAGCCATGGAGGGGGGCGCGAGCAGTACTTC
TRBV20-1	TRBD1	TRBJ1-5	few	CSAHRGPNQPQHF	TGCAGTGCTCACAGGGGCCCCAATCAGCCCCAGCATTTT
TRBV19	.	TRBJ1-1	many	CASSIAGVGTEAFF	TGTGCCAGTAGTATCGCAGGTGTGGGAACTGAAGCTTTCTTT
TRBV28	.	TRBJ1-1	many	CASSLGGVGDTEAFF	TGTGCCAGCAGTTTAGGAGGAGTAGGGGACACTGAAGCTTTCTTT
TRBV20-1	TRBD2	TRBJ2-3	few	CSAIPTSGRADTQYF	TGCAGTGCTATACCGACTAGCGGGAGGGCAGATACGCAGTATTTT
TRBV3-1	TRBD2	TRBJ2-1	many	CASSQGKRGYNEQFF	TGTGCCAGCAGCCAGGGGAAGCGGGGTTACAATGAGCAGTTCTTC
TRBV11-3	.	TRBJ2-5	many	CASSFSGVETQYF	TGTGCCAGCAGCTTTTCCGGGGTAGAGACCCAGTACTTC